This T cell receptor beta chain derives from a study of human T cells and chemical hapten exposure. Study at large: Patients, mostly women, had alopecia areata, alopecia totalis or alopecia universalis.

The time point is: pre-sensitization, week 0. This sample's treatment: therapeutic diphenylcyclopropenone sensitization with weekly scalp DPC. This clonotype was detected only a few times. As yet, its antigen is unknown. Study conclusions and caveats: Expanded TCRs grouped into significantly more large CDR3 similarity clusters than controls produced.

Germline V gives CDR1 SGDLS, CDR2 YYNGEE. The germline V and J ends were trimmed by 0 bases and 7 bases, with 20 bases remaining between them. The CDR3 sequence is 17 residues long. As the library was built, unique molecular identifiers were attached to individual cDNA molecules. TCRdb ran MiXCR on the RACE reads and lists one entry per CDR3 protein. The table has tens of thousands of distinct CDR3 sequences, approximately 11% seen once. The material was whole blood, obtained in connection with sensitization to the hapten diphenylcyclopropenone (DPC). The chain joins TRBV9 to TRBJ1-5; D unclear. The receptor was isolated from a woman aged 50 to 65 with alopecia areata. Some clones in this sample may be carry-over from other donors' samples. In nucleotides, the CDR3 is TGTGCCAGCAGCGTAGGGGAACGGTCTGGGGTAGGGCAGCCCCAGCATTTT. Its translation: CASSVGERSGVGQPQHF.